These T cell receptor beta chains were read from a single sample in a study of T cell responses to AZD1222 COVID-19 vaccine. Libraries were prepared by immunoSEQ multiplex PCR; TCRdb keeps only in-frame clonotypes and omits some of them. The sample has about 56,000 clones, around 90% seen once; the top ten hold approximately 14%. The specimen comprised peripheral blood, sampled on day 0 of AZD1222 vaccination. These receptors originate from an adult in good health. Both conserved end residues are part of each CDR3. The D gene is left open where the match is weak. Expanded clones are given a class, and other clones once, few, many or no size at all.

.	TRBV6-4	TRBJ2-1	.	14	TGTGCCAGCAGTCACTTTCTTAGGGGGGGAGAGCAGTTCTTC	CASSHFLRGGEQFF
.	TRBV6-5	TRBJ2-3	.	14	TGTGCCAGCAGCCTCGGGGGCCGCACAGATACGCAGTATTTT	CASSLGGRTDTQYF
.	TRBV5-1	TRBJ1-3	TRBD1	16	TGCGCCAGCAGCTTGGATGGGAGACAGGGGGCCAACACCATATATTTT	CASSLDGRQGANTIYF
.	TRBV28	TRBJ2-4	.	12	TGTGCCAGCAGTCCCCGGGGTACCATTCAGTACTTC	CASSPRGTIQYF
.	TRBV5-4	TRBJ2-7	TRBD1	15	TGTGCCAGCAGCTTGGGAGACAGGGGTGCCTACGAGCAGTACTTC	CASSLGDRGAYEQYF
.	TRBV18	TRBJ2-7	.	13	TGTGCCAGCTCACCATCCAGGGATTACGAGCAGTACTTC	CASSPSRDYEQYF
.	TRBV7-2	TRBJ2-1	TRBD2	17	TGTGCCAGCAGCTTATCGGTCGCTAGCGGGGGAGCGGCTGAGCAGTTCTTC	CASSLSVASGGAAEQFF
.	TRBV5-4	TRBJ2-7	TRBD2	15	TGTGCCAGCAGCTTGAGGGCTAGCGGGAGTTACGAGCAGTACTTC	CASSLRASGSYEQYF
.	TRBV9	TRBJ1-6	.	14	TGTGCCAGCAGCCTCGACGGGGTGAATTCACCCCTCCACTTT	CASSLDGVNSPLHF
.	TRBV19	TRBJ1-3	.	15	TGTGCCAGTATGCAGGGGCTCAGCTCTGGAAACACCATATATTTT	CASMQGLSSGNTIYF
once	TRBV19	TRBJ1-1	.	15	TGTGCCAGTAGTATAGTTGAGGGGAGACAAACTGAAGCTTTCTTT	CASSIVEGRQTEAFF
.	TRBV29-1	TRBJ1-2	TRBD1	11	TGCAGCGAACGGACAGGGACCGGCTACACCTTC	CSERTGTGYTF
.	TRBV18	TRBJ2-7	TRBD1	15	TGTGCCAGCTCACCGCGGGACAGGCCACCCTACGAGCAGTACTTC	CASSPRDRPPYEQYF
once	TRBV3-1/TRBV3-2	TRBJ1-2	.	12	TGTGCCAGCAGCCGGGCTCTCTATGGCTACACCTTC	CASSRALYGYTF
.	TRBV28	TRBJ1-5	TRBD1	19	TGTGCCAGCAGTGACTATCGCTGGACAGGGCCGTCTGGCAATCAGCCCCAGCATTTT	CASSDYRWTGPSGNQPQHF
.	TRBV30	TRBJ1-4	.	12	TGTGCCTGGAGCGTTGGTAATGAAAAACTGTTTTTT	CAWSVGNEKLFF
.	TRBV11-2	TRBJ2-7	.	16	TGTGCCAGCAGCTTACGGGAGGGGGCGCCTAATAGCGAGCAGTACTTC	CASSLREGAPNSEQYF
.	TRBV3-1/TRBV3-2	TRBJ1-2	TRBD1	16	TGTGCCAGCAGGCGGGACAGCTCATCTTTTCTCTATGGCTACACCTTC	CASRRDSSSFLYGYTF
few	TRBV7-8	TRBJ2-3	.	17	TGTGCCAGCAGCCCCGACCTCGGCGGGACCTACACAGATACGCAGTATTTT	CASSPDLGGTYTDTQYF
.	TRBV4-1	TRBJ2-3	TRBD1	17	TGCGCCAGCAGTCACCGGGACAGGGGGCGAAGCACAGATACGCAGTATTTT	CASSHRDRGRSTDTQYF
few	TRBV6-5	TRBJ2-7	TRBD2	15	TGTGCCAGCAGCCGGAAGCGGGAGACTTCCGACGAGCAGTACTTC	CASSRKRETSDEQYF
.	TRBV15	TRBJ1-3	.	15	TGTGCCACCAGCAGAGACAGGGCGGGTGGAAACACCATATATTTT	CATSRDRAGGNTIYF
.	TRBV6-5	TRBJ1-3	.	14	TGTGCCAGCAGTTACAGCCGGTGGGAAAACACCATATATTTT	CASSYSRWENTIYF
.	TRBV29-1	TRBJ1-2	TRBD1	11	TGCAGCGCCGGGACAGACTATGGCTACACCTTC	CSAGTDYGYTF
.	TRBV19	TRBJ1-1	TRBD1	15	TGTGCCAGTAGTGTCGACAGGGGGATTAACACTGAAGCTTTCTTT	CASSVDRGINTEAFF
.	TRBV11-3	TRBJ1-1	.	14	TGTGCCAGCAGCGTTCTCGGTAGGTCCACTGAAGCTTTCTTT	CASSVLGRSTEAFF
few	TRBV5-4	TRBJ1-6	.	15	TGTGCCAGCAGCTTGTCGGCCGGAGAGGGTTCACCCCTCCACTTT	CASSLSAGEGSPLHF
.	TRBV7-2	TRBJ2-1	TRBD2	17	TGTGCCAGCAGCCCCCAAGTTGGGCGGGAGGGCGTCAATGAGCAGTTCTTC	CASSPQVGREGVNEQFF
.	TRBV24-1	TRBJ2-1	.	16	TGTGCCACCAGTGATTACGGACAGAGCTCCTACAATGAGCAGTTCTTC	CATSDYGQSSYNEQFF
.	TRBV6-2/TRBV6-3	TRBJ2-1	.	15	TGTGCCAGCAGTTCACCGGGACTCCAAGGCAATGAGCAGTTCTTC	CASSSPGLQGNEQFF
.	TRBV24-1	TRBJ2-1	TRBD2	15	TGTGCCACCAGTGACGCCGGGACTAGCGTAAATGAGCAGTTCTTC	CATSDAGTSVNEQFF
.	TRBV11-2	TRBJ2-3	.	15	TGTGCCAGCAGCCCATCGGGACTCTACTCAGATACGCAGTATTTT	CASSPSGLYSDTQYF
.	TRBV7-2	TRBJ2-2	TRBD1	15	TGTGCCAGCAGCTCTACAGGGGGGAACACCGGGGAGCTGTTTTTT	CASSSTGGNTGELFF
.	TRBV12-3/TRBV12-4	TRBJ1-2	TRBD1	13	TGTGCCAGCAGTTTCGGGACAGGGAACGGCTACACCTTC	CASSFGTGNGYTF
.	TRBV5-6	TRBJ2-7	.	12	TGTGCCAGCAGCTTGGCCGGGCACGAGCAGTACTTC	CASSLAGHEQYF
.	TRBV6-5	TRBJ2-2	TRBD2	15	TGTGCCAGCAAACGGGGCGGGAGGGCGGTCGGGGAGCTGTTTTTT	CASKRGGRAVGELFF
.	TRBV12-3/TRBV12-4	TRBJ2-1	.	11	TGTGCCAGCAGACAGGGCCATGAGCAGTTCTTC	CASRQGHEQFF
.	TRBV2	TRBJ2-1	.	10	TGTGCCAGCAGTAGGAATGAGCAGTTCTTC	CASSRNEQFF
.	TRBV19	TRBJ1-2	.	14	TGTGCCAGTAGTGGAAACGCTGGAAATGATGGCTACACCTTC	CASSGNAGNDGYTF
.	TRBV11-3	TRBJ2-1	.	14	TGTGCCAGCAGCCCCCTCTCGGGAGATAATGAGCAGTTCTTC	CASSPLSGDNEQFF
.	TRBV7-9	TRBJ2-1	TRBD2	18	TGTGCCAGCAGCTTAGGGGTGGGTACTAGCGGGAGTTTAAATGAGCAGTTCTTC	CASSLGVGTSGSLNEQFF
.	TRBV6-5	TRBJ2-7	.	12	TGTGCCAGCAGAACCTCCGGGGGCGAGCAGTACTTC	CASRTSGGEQYF
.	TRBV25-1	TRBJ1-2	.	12	TGTGCCAGCAGTGAGGGGAACTATGGCTACACCTTC	CASSEGNYGYTF
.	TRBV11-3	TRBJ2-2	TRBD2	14	TGTGCCAGCAGCCCGGGACTAGCCACCGGGGAGCTGTTTTTT	CASSPGLATGELFF
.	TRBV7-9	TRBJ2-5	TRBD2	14	TGTGCCAGCAGCTTACTTGGACTAGCAGAGACCCAGTACTTC	CASSLLGLAETQYF
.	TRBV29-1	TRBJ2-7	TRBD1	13	TGCAGCGTCGGGAACCTCAGGGGGTACGAGCAGTACTTC	CSVGNLRGYEQYF